This T cell receptor (beta chain) appears in the sequencing data of a study of shared T cell receptors in the human thymus. Libraries were prepared by immunoSEQ multiplex PCR; TCRdb keeps only in-frame clonotypes and omits some of them. The table has approximately 68,000 clones, 90% to 95% seen once. The V gene end was trimmed by 3 bases and the J gene end by 3 bases; junction bases not matched to a gene: 15. The CDR3 covers 18 residues. Germline V gene data show CDR1 as LGHNA and CDR2 as YSLEER. This receptor was identified in a human donor. J is TRBJ2-5 and V is TRBV4-3, with 8 bases identical to TRBD1. Sequencing input: thymocytes. This CDR3 reads CASSHLRDFRGPEETQYF. The CDR3, as DNA: TGCGCCAGCAGCCACCTACGGGACTTCAGGGGGCCCGAAGAGACCCAGTACTTC.